A selection of T cell receptor beta chains follows, all from one sample in a study of T cells in narcolepsy. The repertoire was sequenced with immunoSEQ multiplex PCR; TCRdb's copy has only in-frame clones and lacks some. This sample has tens of thousands of clones, with roughly four fifths found just once. Sequencing input: CD45RA- memory CD4+ T cells from PBMCs. Every receptor here comes from a human donor with narcolepsy. Each CDR3 is given with its conserved first and last residue. Fields, in order: D gene, V gene, J gene, clone size, CDR3 length, CDR3 DNA, CDR3 protein. The D gene is left open where the match is weak. Rows give clone size only sometimes, using once, few, many, or a class for an expanded clone.

>NA|TRBV27|TRBJ1-2|once|13
TGTGCCAGCAGTTTTTCGGACCTTTATGGCTACACCTTC
CASSFSDLYGYTF
>NA|TRBV15|TRBJ1-5|NA|14
TGTGCCACCTGGTCCAGGGAGAACAATCAGCCCCAGCATTTT
CATWSRENNQPQHF
>NA|TRBV7-9|TRBJ2-7|NA|13
TGTGCCAGCAGCTCAACTTGGGCCCACGAGCAGTACTTC
CASSSTWAHEQYF
>TRBD2|TRBV2|TRBJ2-3|NA|14
TGTGCCAGCAGTGTAGCGGGGCCCACAGATACGCAGTATTTT
CASSVAGPTDTQYF
>NA|TRBV6-1|TRBJ2-1|NA|11
TGTGCCAGCAGTGAAGAAATAGAGCAGTTCTTC
CASSEEIEQFF
>TRBD2|TRBV5-1|TRBJ2-7|NA|15
TGCGCCAGCAGGTCGGGACTAGCGGGAGTGTACGAGCAGTACTTC
CASRSGLAGVYEQYF
>NA|TRBV5-4|TRBJ1-5|few|15
TGTGCCAGCAGCCAAGATGCGGGGGGCAATCAGCCCCAGCATTTT
CASSQDAGGNQPQHF
>NA|TRBV21-1|TRBJ2-7|NA|17
TGTGCCAGCAGCCATTGGAGCATTCGGCCCAGCTCCTACGAGCAGTACTTC
CASSHWSIRPSSYEQYF
>TRBD1|TRBV11-3|TRBJ2-5|NA|13
TGTGCCAGCGCCAGGGGGCAACAAGAGACCCAGTACTTC
CASARGQQETQYF
>NA|TRBV11-2|TRBJ2-2|few|12
TGTGCCAGCAGCCACCTGAGCGGGGAGCTGTTTTTT
CASSHLSGELFF
>NA|TRBV30|TRBJ1-3|once|15
TGTGCCTGGAGCCTCGGTCTCACTGGGGGAAACACCATATATTTT
CAWSLGLTGGNTIYF
>NA|TRBV2|TRBJ2-3|NA|15
TGTGCCAGCAGTCCCCTTGGACAGTTCACAGATACGCAGTATTTT
CASSPLGQFTDTQYF
>NA|TRBV11-3|TRBJ1-1|NA|14
TGTGCCAGCAGCTTAGGAGGGTTGAACACTGAAGCTTTCTTT
CASSLGGLNTEAFF
>TRBD1|TRBV23-1|TRBJ2-5|NA|16
TGCGCCAGCAGTCAATCAAGGGACAGGATCCAAGAGACCCAGTACTTC
CASSQSRDRIQETQYF
>TRBD1|TRBV19|TRBJ1-5|NA|16
TGTGCCAGTAGTATCCCGGGACAGGGGGCACGGCAGCCCCAGCATTTT
CASSIPGQGARQPQHF
>NA|TRBV28|TRBJ1-1|NA|14
TGTGCCAGCAGTTTAGGGCAGAAGAACACTGAAGCTTTCTTT
CASSLGQKNTEAFF
>NA|TRBV19|TRBJ2-2|once|16
TGTGCCAGTAGTATAGGAGGCAGCGCGAACACCGGGGAGCTGTTTTTT
CASSIGGSANTGELFF
>TRBD1|TRBV14|TRBJ2-7|few|14
TGTGCCAGCAGCCCCGGGACAGGGGGCCGGGGGCAGTACTTC
CASSPGTGGRGQYF
>NA|TRBV6-1|TRBJ2-7|once|14
TGTGCCAGCAGTGGCGGAACGGGAGCTGACGAGCAGTACTTC
CASSGGTGADEQYF
>TRBD1|TRBV5-1|TRBJ2-7|NA|17
TGCGCCAGCAGCTCAGGGACAGGCGGTAATTTTTTGGGCGAGCAGTACTTC
CASSSGTGGNFLGEQYF
>NA|TRBV28|TRBJ1-1|NA|14
TGTGCCAGCAGAACTGACGGGTATCGGGGTGAAGCTTTCTTT
CASRTDGYRGEAFF
>TRBD1|TRBV28|TRBJ2-1|NA|15
TGTGCCAGCAGCACCCGGACAGGGGTCTACAATGAGCAGTTCTTC
CASSTRTGVYNEQFF
>NA|TRBV5-1|TRBJ2-6|NA|14
TGCGCCAGCAGCTTTTACTCTGGGGCCAACGTCCTGACTTTC
CASSFYSGANVLTF
>NA|TRBV5-4|TRBJ2-7|NA|15
TGTGCCAGCAGTGGCAGCTCGGGCCATCTGGGAGAGCAGTACTTC
CASSGSSGHLGEQYF
>NA|TRBV2|TRBJ1-2|NA|14
TGTGCCAGCAGAGGGACCTACCTCAGTACGGGCTACACCTTC
CASRGTYLSTGYTF
>NA|TRBV9|TRBJ2-5|NA|13
TGTGCCAGCAGCGTAGGAGCCTTCGAGACCCAGTACTTC
CASSVGAFETQYF
>NA|TRBV10-1|TRBJ2-6|few|17
TGCGCCAGCAGTACGGGACCTTCGTCGGCTGGGGCCAACGTCCTGACTTTC
CASSTGPSSAGANVLTF
>NA|TRBV25-1|TRBJ1-2|NA|15
TGTGCCAGCAGTGAGACAGGACGAACTAACTATGGCTACACCTTC
CASSETGRTNYGYTF
>NA|TRBV5-8|TRBJ1-5|NA|13
TGTGCCAGCAGTCGGACCGTAGATCAGCCCCAGCATTTT
CASSRTVDQPQHF
>NA|TRBV15|TRBJ2-5|NA|14
TGTGCCACCAGCAGCCCTGGGGGGCCAGAGACCCAGTACTTC
CATSSPGGPETQYF
>TRBD1|TRBV28|TRBJ1-1|NA|15
TGTGCCAGCATATTGGACAGGGCCGGACCTACTGAAGCTTTCTTT
CASILDRAGPTEAFF
>NA|TRBV15|TRBJ2-7|NA|14
TGTGCCACCAGCAGAGCTCGTGACTCCTACGAGCAGTACTTC
CATSRARDSYEQYF
>NA|TRBV9|TRBJ2-5|NA|15
TGTGCCAGCAGCGTAGGAGCGGCAGCTCAAGAGACCCAGTACTTC
CASSVGAAAQETQYF
>NA|TRBV5-5|TRBJ2-7|NA|15
TGTGCCAGCAGCCCCCGGGGAGGTCTCTCCTACGAGCAGTACTTC
CASSPRGGLSYEQYF
>NA|TRBV7-2|TRBJ2-7|NA|13
TGTGCCAGCAGCTTGGACAGTTCCTACGAGCAGTACTTC
CASSLDSSYEQYF
>NA|TRBV11-1|TRBJ2-1|once|12
TGTGCCAGCCGACTGTCAACAAATGAGCAGTTCTTC
CASRLSTNEQFF
>TRBD2|TRBV5-4|TRBJ2-3|once|16
TGTGCCAGCAGCCAGGGACTAGCGGGAGTCGAAGATACGCAGTATTTT
CASSQGLAGVEDTQYF
>NA|TRBV2|TRBJ2-1|NA|13
TGTGCCAGCAGTGTGGAAAGGGAAAATGAGCAGTTCTTC
CASSVERENEQFF
>TRBD1|TRBV15|TRBJ2-7|NA|13
TGTGCCTCCGGACAGGGGCCATCCTACGAGCAGTACTTC
CASGQGPSYEQYF
>NA|TRBV9|TRBJ1-1|NA|17
TGTGCCAGCAGCGTAGACCTGATGGGGGGCATGAACACTGAAGCTTTCTTT
CASSVDLMGGMNTEAFF
>NA|TRBV28|TRBJ1-1|NA|14
TGTGCCAGTAATAGGCCCACTACGAACACTGAAGCTTTCTTT
CASNRPTTNTEAFF
>TRBD1|TRBV6-1|TRBJ2-1|NA|13
TGTGCCAGCAGAGACAGGGGGCGGGATGAGCAGTTCTTC
CASRDRGRDEQFF
>TRBD1|TRBV11-3|TRBJ1-2|few|13
TGTGCCAGCAGCTTCGGACAGGGAGGTGGCTACACCTTC
CASSFGQGGGYTF
>NA|TRBV10-1|TRBJ1-2|NA|13
TGCGCCAGCAGTGAGCAGGGACGGTATGGCTACACCTTC
CASSEQGRYGYTF
>NA|TRBV19|TRBJ2-5|few|13
TGTGCCAGTAGTTCCGACTACGGCAAGACCCAGTACTTC
CASSSDYGKTQYF
>NA|TRBV6-4|TRBJ1-4|NA|12
TGTGCCAGCGGCCCTAGGAGAGTAAAACTGTTTTTT
CASGPRRVKLFF
>NA|TRBV7-9|TRBJ1-2|NA|15
TGTGCCAGCAGCTTGACAGAGACCCCCTCCTATGGCTACACCTTC
CASSLTETPSYGYTF
>NA|TRBV11-2|TRBJ2-1|NA|15
TGTGCCAGCAGCCTAGGAAGGATCTCCTACAATGAGCAGTTCTTC
CASSLGRISYNEQFF
>TRBD2|TRBV11-3|TRBJ2-5|NA|15
TGTGCCAGCAGCTCTAGCGGGGGCCTCCAAGAGACCCAGTACTTC
CASSSSGGLQETQYF
>TRBD1|TRBV14|TRBJ1-1|NA|15
TGTGCCAGCAGCCAGACAGACAGGGTGGGGACTGAAGCTTTCTTT
CASSQTDRVGTEAFF
>NA|TRBV7-3|TRBJ1-1|NA|16
TGTGCCAGCAGCTTAATGGGTGGTTCTGGAGGGGCTGAAGCTTTCTTT
CASSLMGGSGGAEAFF
>TRBD1|TRBV4-2|TRBJ2-2|NA|15
TGTGCCAGCAGCCAAAAACAGGGGGCCGCCGGGGAGCTGTTTTTT
CASSQKQGAAGELFF
>NA|TRBV11-3|TRBJ1-3|once|15
TGTGCCAGCAGCTTATCGGGCCACTCTGGAAACACCATATATTTT
CASSLSGHSGNTIYF
>NA|TRBV4-2|TRBJ1-2|NA|12
TGTGCGGGTGGACGGCGAGGATATGGCTACACCTTC
CAGGRRGYGYTF
>TRBD1|TRBV29-1|TRBJ2-3|NA|14
TGCAGCGTTGCCTTCGGACAGGGCCCAGATACGCAGTATTTT
CSVAFGQGPDTQYF